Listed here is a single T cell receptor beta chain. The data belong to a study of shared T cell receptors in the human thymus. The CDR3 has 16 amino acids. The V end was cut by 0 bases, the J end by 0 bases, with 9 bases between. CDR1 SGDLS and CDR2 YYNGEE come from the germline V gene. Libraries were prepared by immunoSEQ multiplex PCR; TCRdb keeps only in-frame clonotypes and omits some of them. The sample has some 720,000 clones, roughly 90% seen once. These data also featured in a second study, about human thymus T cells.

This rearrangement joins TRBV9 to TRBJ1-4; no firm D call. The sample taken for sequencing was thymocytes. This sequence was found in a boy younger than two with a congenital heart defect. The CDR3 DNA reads TGTGCCAGCAGCGTAGATTCTGTTGCAACTAATGAAAAACTGTTTTTT. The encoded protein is CASSVDSVATNEKLFF. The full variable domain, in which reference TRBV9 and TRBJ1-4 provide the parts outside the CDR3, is DSGVTQTPKHLITATGQRVTLRCSPRSGDLSVYWYQQSLDQGLQFLIQYYNGEERAKGNILERFSAQQFPDLHSELNLSSLELGDSALYFCASSVDSVATNEKLFFGSGTQLSVL.